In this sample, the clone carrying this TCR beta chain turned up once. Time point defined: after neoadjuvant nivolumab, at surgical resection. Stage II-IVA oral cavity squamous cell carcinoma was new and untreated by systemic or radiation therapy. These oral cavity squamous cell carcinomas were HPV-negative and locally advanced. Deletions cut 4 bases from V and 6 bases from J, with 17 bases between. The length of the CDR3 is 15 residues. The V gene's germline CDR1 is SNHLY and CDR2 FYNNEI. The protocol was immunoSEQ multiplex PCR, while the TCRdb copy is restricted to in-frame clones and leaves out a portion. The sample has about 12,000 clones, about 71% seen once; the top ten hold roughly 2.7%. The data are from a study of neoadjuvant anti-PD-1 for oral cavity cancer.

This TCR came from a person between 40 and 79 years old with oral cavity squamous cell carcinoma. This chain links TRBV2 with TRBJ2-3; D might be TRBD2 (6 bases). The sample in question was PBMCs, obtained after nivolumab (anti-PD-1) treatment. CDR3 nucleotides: TGTGCCAGCAGTGGGCCAGCGGGCGGGGCGGATACGCAGTATTTT. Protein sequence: CASSGPAGGADTQYF.